A single sample is the source of the 9 T cell receptor beta chains below, sequenced in a study of blood T cell repertoires in COVID-19. TCRdb's table, derived via immunoSEQ multiplex PCR, lists solely in-frame clones and lacks some. The data show 150,000 or so clones, roughly 79% seen once. The sequencing sample was made of peripheral blood. The receptors were gathered from a human donor with acute or convalescent COVID-19. The donor label of this sample is uncertain.

This chain uses TRBV9 with TRBJ2-5; 7 nucleotides align to TRBD1. The trim removed 4 bases at V and 1 base at J, leaving 7 bases unmatched. The CDR3 consists of 15 residues. Germline V lookup: CDR1 SGDLS, CDR2 YYNGEE. CDR3 sequence (DNA): TGTGCCAGCAGCCCCTACCCAGGGGGCCAAGAGACCCAGTACTTC. It is translated as CASSPYPGGQETQYF.

V and J are TRBV13 and TRBJ2-3; D possibly corresponds to TRBD1 (6 bases). This CDR3 is built from 13 residues. The germline CDR1 and CDR2 sequences are PRHDT and FYEKMQ (reference sequence). The germline V and J ends were trimmed by 6 bases and 4 bases, with 11 bases remaining between them. The CDR3, as DNA: TGTGCCAGCAGAGTGACAGGCGCAGATACGCAGTATTTT. This codes for CASRVTGADTQYF.

Comment on this clone: At one boundary the junction diverges from the germline segment, which might be a read error. The rearrangement links TRBV5-4 to TRBJ2-5; 7 bases match TRBD1. The germline V gene has CDR1 SGHNT and CDR2 YYREEE (reference sequence). The CDR3 covers 13 residues. The CDR3 reads CASSVRDSESQYF. CDR3 bases: TGTGCCAGCAGCGTCCGGGACAGTGAGAGCCAGTACTTC.

In the case of this clone: The same CDR3 can be traced to other DNA sequences in this sample. The CDR3 DNA follows: TGCAGCGTTCACAGGGGGGCTGGAAACACCATATATTTT. Translation: CSVHRGAGNTIYF. The V call is TRBV29-1, the J call TRBJ1-3; 8 positions agree with TRBD1. CDR1 and CDR2 (germline): SQVTM, ANQGSEA. V trimming: 5 bases; J trimming: 2 bases; junction bases outside the gene matches: 2. The CDR3 has 13 residues.

J is TRBJ2-7 and V is TRBV11-2, with 8 bases that match TRBD1. Germline V lookup: CDR1 SGHAT, CDR2 FQNNGV. J was trimmed by 7 bases and V by 7 bases; bases with no gene match: 12. The CDR3 is made up of 14 amino acids. The CDR3 loop is CASTTFQGAREQYV. DNA of the CDR3: TGTGCCAGCACCACATTTCAGGGGGCAAGGGAGCAGTACGTC.

V gene TRBV7-8 combines with J gene TRBJ1-2; D gene unclear. V was cut by 1 base and J by 8 bases, with 11 bases left in between. Germline CDR1 SGHVS, CDR2 FQNEAQ. This CDR3 contains 13 residues. The CDR3 reads CASSLGTLGGYTF. CDR3 DNA sequence: TGTGCCAGCAGCTTAGGAACCCTCGGGGGCTACACCTTC.

The chain carries TRBV7-8 and TRBJ2-5; D is unresolved. V lost 5 bases and J 3 bases, leaving 10 bases between the germline ends. There are 13 residues in the CDR3. Germline CDR1 is SGHVS and CDR2 is FQNEAQ. CDR3 sequence (DNA): TGTGCCAGCAGCCGGAGCGAAGAAGAGACCCAGTACTTC. Protein product: CASSRSEEETQYF.

This clone was detected only a few times. The J gene is TRBJ1-1, the V gene TRBV2; D may be TRBD1 (6 bases). V was cut by 7 bases and J by 6 bases, with 15 bases left in between. The CDR3 spans 13 residues. Germline assignment: CDR1 SNHLY and CDR2 FYNNEI. The CDR3 reads CASTDRPGSEAFF. CDR3 DNA sequence: TGTGCCAGCACCGACAGGCCGGGGTCTGAAGCTTTCTTT.

The rearrangement uses TRBV4-1 and TRBJ2-7; 9 nucleotides align to TRBD1. The germline V gene encodes CDR1 MGHRA and CDR2 YSYEKL. The length of the CDR3 is 15 residues. The J segment lost 4 bases and the V segment lost 4 bases, leaving 8 bases of the junction unmatched. DNA for the CDR3: TGCGCCAGCAGCCCGGGACAGGGAATGGGGTACGAGCAGTACTTC. This encodes CASSPGQGMGYEQYF.